The entry that follows covers one TCR beta chain sequence. The antigen is unknown. Study processing details: Patient CD8+ clones exceeding 1% seldom corresponded to published virus-specific TCRB sequences. Clones were sequenced by immunoSEQ multiplex PCR, and TCRdb holds only the in-frame ones, with some missing. That table gives V, J and clone size, and the DNA gave D and trimming. The table shows some 11,000 clones, with 79% occurring only once. The CDR3 totals 16 residues. Germline trimming cut 5 bases from V and 4 bases from J; bases unmatched to any gene: 12. The germline V gene has CDR1 SGHTA and CDR2 FQGNSA. This record comes from a study of somatic mutations in cytotoxic T cells in rheumatoid arthritis. The CD4+ and CD8+ fractions came from positive magnetic bead selection and were purity-checked by flow cytometry. Regarding the study as a whole: CD8+ clonality rose with age in rheumatoid arthritis patients, unlike in healthy controls. Exceedance of 20% of CD8+ cells by the largest CD8+ clone occurred in about an eighth of the 65 patients.

The chain employs TRBV7-2 and TRBJ2-7, with 9 nucleotides matching TRBD1. The receptor comes from an adult with rheumatoid arthritis. Sequencing was performed on CD8+ T cells sorted from blood. CDR3 in DNA: TGTGCCAGCAGCGATTTCGCCGGGACAGGGTTGTACGAGCAGTACTTC. It codes for CASSDFAGTGLYEQYF. The full variable domain, in which reference TRBV7-2 and TRBJ2-7 provide the parts outside the CDR3, is GAGVSQSPSNKVTEKGKDVELRCDPISGHTALYWYRQSLGQGLEFLIYFQGNSAPDKSGLPSDRFSAERTGGSVSTLTIQRTQQEDSAVYLCASSDFAGTGLYEQYFGPGTRLTVT.